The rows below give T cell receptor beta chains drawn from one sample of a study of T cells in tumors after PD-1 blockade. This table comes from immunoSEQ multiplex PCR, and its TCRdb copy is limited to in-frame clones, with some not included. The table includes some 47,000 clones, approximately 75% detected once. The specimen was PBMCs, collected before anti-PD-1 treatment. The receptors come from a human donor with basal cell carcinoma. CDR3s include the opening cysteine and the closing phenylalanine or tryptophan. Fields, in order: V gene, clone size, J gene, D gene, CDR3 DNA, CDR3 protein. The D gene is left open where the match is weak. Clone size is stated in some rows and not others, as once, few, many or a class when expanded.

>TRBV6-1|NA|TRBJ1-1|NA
TGTGCCAGCAGTGAAGGGGGGACGGGGAACACTGAAGCTTTCTTT
CASSEGGTGNTEAFF
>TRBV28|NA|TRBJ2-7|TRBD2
TGTGCCAGCAGTATTTCGGCGGGAGGGTTCTACGAGCAGTACTTC
CASSISAGGFYEQYF
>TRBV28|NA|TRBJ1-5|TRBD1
TGTGCCAGCAGCGGGACAGGGTCGCAGCCCCAGCATTTT
CASSGTGSQPQHF
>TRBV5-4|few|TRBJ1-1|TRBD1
TGTGCCAGCAGCCGGGACAGGGTGCGGACTGAAGCTTTCTTT
CASSRDRVRTEAFF
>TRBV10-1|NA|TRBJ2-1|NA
TGCGCCAGCAGACCCTCCATGGGGGGAAATGAGCAGTTCTTC
CASRPSMGGNEQFF
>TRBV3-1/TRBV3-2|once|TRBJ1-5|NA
TGTGCCAGCAGCCAGGGGGATAGCAATCAGCCCCAGCATTTT
CASSQGDSNQPQHF
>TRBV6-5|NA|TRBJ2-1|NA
TGTGCCAGCACCCCCCAGAGGGGGGACAATGAGCAGTTCTTC
CASTPQRGDNEQFF
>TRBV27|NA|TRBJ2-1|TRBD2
TGTGCCAGCTTGAGACTAGCGGGGGGAATAATTGAGCAGTTCTTC
CASLRLAGGIIEQFF
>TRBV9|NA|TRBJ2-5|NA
TGTGCCAGCAGCGTAGGCTTCCAAGAGACCCAGTACTTC
CASSVGFQETQYF
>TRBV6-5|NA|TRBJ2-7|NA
TGTGCCAGCAAACTCGACTCGCTGTGGAGCTTC
CASKLDSLWSF
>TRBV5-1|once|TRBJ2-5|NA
TGCGCCAGCAGCACCGGGACCGTAAAAGAGACCCAGTACTTC
CASSTGTVKETQYF
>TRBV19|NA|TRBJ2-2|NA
TGTGCCAGTAGTATTTCCAGGGCCGGCGGGGAGCTGTTTTTT
CASSISRAGGELFF
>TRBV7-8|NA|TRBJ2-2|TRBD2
TGTGCCAGCAGCCCAAGGACTAGCGGGAGTGGGGGGGAGCTGTTTTTT
CASSPRTSGSGGELFF
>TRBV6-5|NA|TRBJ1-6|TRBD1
TGTGCCAGCGACGACCGGGACAGGGATAATTCACCCCTCCACTTT
CASDDRDRDNSPLHF
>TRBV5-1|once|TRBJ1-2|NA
TGCGCCAGCAGCTTGGATTCGCGGGCAGGTTCAAGCTATGGCTACACCTTC
CASSLDSRAGSSYGYTF
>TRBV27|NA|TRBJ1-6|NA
TGTGCCAGCACCTCTTGGCGGACAGATAATTCACCCCTCCACTTT
CASTSWRTDNSPLHF
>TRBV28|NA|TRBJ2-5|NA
TGTGCCAGCAGCTCGGGGGCCCGGGAGACCCAGTACTTC
CASSSGARETQYF
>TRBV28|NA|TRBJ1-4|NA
TGTGCCAGCAGTTTAGAGGGCAGGGCGGGGGATTTT
CASSLEGRAGDF
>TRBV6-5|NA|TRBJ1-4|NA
TGTGCCAGCAGAAGCCGGGACCCCAAGAAGGAAAAACTGTTTTTT
CASRSRDPKKEKLFF
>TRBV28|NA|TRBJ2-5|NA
TGTGCCAGCAGTTTGTACACCCTCAGGGCGCAAGAGACCCAGTACTTC
CASSLYTLRAQETQYF
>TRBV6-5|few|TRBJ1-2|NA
TGTGCCAGCAGTTACTCGACCCCGAGGGGGAACTATGGCTACACCTTC
CASSYSTPRGNYGYTF
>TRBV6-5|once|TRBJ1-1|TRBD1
TGTGCCAGCAGGCCAGGGGGAGGCACTGAAGCTTTCTTT
CASRPGGGTEAFF
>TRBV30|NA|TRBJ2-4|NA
TGTGCCTGGAGTAAAGGTTCTGGCAAAAACATTCAGTACTTC
CAWSKGSGKNIQYF
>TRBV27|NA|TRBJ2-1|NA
TGTGCCAGCAGCAGGGTCTCCTACAATGAGCAGTTCTTC
CASSRVSYNEQFF
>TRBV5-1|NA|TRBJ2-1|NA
TGCGCCAGCAGCCCCAATCATCTGAATGAGCAGTTCTTC
CASSPNHLNEQFF
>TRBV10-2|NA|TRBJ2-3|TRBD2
TGCGCCAGCAGTGATGACGGGAGGCGGGCTGCAGATACGCAGTATTTT
CASSDDGRRAADTQYF
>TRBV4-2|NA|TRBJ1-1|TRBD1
TGTGCCAGCAGCCATGACCGGGACAGGGAAGCTTTCTTT
CASSHDRDREAFF
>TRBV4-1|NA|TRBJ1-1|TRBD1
TGCGCCAGCAGCAGCCGGGACAGGGGGCCCTATACTGAAGCTTTCTTT
CASSSRDRGPYTEAFF
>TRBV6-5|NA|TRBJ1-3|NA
TGTGCCAGCAGTTACCCAGGGAGTAACACCATATATTTT
CASSYPGSNTIYF
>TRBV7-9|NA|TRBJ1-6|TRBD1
TGTGCCAGCAGGGGTCTGACAGGGTTCGCTAATTCACCCCTCCACTTT
CASRGLTGFANSPLHF
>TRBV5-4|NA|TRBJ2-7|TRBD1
TGTGCCAGCAGACCCGGGACAGGGGGCTCCTACGAGCAGTACTTC
CASRPGTGGSYEQYF
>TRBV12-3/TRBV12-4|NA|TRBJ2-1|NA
TGTGCCAGCAGTAATAACTACAATGAGCAGTTCTTC
CASSNNYNEQFF
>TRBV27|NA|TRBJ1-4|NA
TGTGCCAGCAGTCTAAACGGGGGTTTTAATGAAAAACTGTTTTTT
CASSLNGGFNEKLFF
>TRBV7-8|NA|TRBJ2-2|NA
TGTGCCAGCAGCTTAGGGGGGAGCACCGGGGAGCTGTTTTTT
CASSLGGSTGELFF
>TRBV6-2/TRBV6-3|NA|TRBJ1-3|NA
TGTGCCAGCAGTTACAAGGGGATTGGAAACACCATATATTTT
CASSYKGIGNTIYF
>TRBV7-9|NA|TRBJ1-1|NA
TGTGCCAGCAGCTTAGCGAAGACCAGGGCGGACACTGAAGCTTTCTTT
CASSLAKTRADTEAFF
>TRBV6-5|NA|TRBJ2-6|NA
TGTGCCAGCAGACGAGGAAGCGCTGGGGCCAACGTCCTGACTTTC
CASRRGSAGANVLTF
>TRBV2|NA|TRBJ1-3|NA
TGTGCCAGCGGCGGGACTCCTGGAAACACCATATATTTT
CASGGTPGNTIYF
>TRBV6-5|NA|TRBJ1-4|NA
TGTGCCAGCAGACTGACGGGAGCTAATGAAAAACTGTTTTTT
CASRLTGANEKLFF
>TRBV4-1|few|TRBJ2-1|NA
TGCGCCAGCAGCCCACCATTGGGCAATGAGCAGTTCTTC
CASSPPLGNEQFF
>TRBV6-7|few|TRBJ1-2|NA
TGTGCCAGCAGTTACTCGACGATGTTTGGCTACACCTTC
CASSYSTMFGYTF
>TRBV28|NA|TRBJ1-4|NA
TGTGCCAGCAGTTGGGGCCCGTACCTTAATGAAAAACTGTTTTTT
CASSWGPYLNEKLFF
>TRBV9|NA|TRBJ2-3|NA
TGTGCCAGCAGCGTAATTCCCTTTAGCACAGATACGCAGTATTTT
CASSVIPFSTDTQYF
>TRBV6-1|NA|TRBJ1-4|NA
TGTGCCAGCAGTGAAACGGGGGCGTATGATGAAAAACTGTTTTTT
CASSETGAYDEKLFF